The clone carrying this T cell receptor (beta chain) was detected once. Sequencing was performed with immunoSEQ multiplex PCR; in TCRdb, only in-frame clones are kept and a portion is missing. This table has some 71,000 clones, around 77% appearing once. V shed 3 bases and J 2 bases; nucleotides not matched to a gene: 7. Germline V gives CDR1 SGHRS, CDR2 YFSETQ. The CDR3 length is 16 residues. The entry originates in a study of radiotherapy plus CTLA-4 blockade in lung cancer. The TCR comes from a human donor with non-small cell lung cancer whose response to radiotherapy plus ipilimumab could not be evaluated. Some clones in this sample may be carry-over from other donors' samples. This material consisted of peripheral blood, taken from a patient treated with radiotherapy plus ipilimumab. The V and J genes are TRBV5-1 and TRBJ2-3, with 9 bases matching TRBD2. The CDR3 DNA is TGCGCCAGCAGCTCCGCGGGGGGGACGGACACAGATACGCAGTATTTT. Its translation is CASSSAGGTDTDTQYF.